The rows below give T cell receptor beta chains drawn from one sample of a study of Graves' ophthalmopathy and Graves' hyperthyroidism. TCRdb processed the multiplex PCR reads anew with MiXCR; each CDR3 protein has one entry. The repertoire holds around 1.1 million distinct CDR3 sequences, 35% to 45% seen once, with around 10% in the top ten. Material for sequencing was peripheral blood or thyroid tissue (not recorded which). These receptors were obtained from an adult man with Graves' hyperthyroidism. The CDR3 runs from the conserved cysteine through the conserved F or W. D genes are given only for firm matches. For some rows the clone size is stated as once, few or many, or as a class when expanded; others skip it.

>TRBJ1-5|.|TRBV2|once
CASTQSGNQPQHF
TGTGCCAGCACCCAGTCAGGGAATCAGCCCCAGCATTTT
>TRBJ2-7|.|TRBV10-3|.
CAINSYEQYF
TGTGCCATCAACTCCTACGAGCAGTACTTC
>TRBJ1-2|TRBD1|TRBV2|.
CASSGRTGSSNYGYTF
TGTGCCAGCAGTGGTAGGACAGGGAGCTCTAACTATGGCTACACCTTC
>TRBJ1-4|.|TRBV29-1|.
CSVVGAMTNEKLFF
TGCAGCGTCGTAGGGGCGATGACTAATGAAAAACTGTTTTTT
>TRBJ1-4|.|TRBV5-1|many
CASSLADSTTEKLFF
TGCGCCAGCAGCTTGGCGGACAGCACGACGGAAAAACTGTTTTTT
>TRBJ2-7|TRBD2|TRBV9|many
CASSSRSLAASYEQYF
TGTGCCAGCAGCTCGCGTTCGCTAGCGGCCTCCTACGAGCAGTACTTC
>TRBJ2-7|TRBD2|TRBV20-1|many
CSAREERGSYEQYF
TGCAGTGCTAGAGAGGAGCGGGGGTCCTACGAGCAGTACTTC
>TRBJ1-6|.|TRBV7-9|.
CASSPSGDIGLDNSPLHF
TGTGCCAGCAGCCCTAGCGGGGATATTGGTTTGGATAATTCACCCCTCCACTTT
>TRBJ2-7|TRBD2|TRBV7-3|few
CASSLAPSGRAYEQYF
TGTGCCAGCAGCTTAGCTCCCAGCGGGAGGGCGTACGAGCAGTACTTC
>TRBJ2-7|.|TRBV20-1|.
CSARGGDQPQQYF
TGCAGTGCTAGAGGTGGGGATCAGCCCCAGCAGTACTTC
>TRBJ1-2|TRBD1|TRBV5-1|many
CASRAGQRKSGYTF
TGCGCCAGCAGGGCGGGACAGCGAAAATCCGGCTACACCTTC